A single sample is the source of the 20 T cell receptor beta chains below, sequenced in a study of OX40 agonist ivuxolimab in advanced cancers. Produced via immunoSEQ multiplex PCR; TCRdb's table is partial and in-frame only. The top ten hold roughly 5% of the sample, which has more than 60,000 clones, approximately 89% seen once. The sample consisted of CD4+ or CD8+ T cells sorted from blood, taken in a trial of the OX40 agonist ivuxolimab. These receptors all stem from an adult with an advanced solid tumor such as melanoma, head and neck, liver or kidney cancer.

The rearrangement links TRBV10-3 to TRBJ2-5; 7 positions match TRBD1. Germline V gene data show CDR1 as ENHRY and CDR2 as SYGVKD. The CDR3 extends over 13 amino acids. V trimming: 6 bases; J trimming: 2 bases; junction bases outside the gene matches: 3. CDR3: CAIRGTAQETQYF. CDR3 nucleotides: TGTGCCATCAGAGGGACAGCTCAAGAGACCCAGTACTTC.

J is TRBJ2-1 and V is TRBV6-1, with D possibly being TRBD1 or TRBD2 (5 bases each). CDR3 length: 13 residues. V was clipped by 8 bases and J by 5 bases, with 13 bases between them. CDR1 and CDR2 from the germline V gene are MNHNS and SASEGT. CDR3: CASRGPGNNEQFF. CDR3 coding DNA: TGTGCCAGCCGGGGACCCGGGAACAATGAGCAGTTCTTC.

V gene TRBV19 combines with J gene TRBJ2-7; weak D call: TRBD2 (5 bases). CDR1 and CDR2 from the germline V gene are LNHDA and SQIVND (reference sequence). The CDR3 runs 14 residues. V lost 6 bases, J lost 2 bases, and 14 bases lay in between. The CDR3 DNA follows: TGTGCCAGTAGAAGGACTGCTGGGACCTACGAGCAGTACTTC. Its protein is CASRRTAGTYEQYF.

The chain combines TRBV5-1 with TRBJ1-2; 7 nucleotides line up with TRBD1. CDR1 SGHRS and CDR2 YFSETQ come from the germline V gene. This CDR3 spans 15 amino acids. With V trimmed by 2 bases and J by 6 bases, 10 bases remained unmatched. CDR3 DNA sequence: TGCGCCAGCAGCTTAACAGGGGCCGTAGGGGATGGCTACACCTTC. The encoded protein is CASSLTGAVGDGYTF. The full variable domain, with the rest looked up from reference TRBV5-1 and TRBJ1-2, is KAGVTQTPRYLIKTRGQQVTLSCSPISGHRSVSWYQQTPGQGLQFLFEYFSETQRNKGNFPGRFSGRQFSNSRSEMNVSTLELGDSALYLCASSLTGAVGDGYTFGSGTRLTVV.

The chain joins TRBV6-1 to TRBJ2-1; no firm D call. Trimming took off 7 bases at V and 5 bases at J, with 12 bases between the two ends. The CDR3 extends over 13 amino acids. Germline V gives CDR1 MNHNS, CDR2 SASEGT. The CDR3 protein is CASTMTRNNEQFF. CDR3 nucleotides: TGTGCCAGCACTATGACCAGAAACAATGAGCAGTTCTTC.

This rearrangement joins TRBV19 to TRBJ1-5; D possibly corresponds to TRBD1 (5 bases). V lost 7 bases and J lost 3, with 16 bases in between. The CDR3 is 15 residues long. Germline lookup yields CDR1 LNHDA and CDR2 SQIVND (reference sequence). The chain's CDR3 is CASTDVGPLNQPQHF. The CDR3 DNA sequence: TGTGCCAGTACCGATGTGGGGCCCCTCAATCAGCCCCAGCATTTT.

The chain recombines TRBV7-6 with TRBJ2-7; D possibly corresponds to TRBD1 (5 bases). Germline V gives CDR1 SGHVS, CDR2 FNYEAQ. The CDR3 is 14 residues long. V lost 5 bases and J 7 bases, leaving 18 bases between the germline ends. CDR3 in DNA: TGTGCCAGCAGCCGAACCTCAGGGTTCAGTGAGCAGTACTTC. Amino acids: CASSRTSGFSEQYF.

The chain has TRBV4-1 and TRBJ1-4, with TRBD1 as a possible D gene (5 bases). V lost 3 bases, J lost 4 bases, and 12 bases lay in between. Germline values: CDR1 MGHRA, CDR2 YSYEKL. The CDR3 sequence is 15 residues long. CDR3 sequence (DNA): TGCGCCAGCAGCCAGGAAAGGGGAGGTAATGAAAAACTGTTTTTT. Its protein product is CASSQERGGNEKLFF.

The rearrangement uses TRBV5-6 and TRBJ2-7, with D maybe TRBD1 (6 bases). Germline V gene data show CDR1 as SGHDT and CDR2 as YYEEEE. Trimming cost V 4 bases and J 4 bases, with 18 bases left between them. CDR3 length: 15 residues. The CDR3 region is CASSPGGGELYEQYF. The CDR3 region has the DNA TGTGCCAGCAGCCCGGGTGGGGGCGAACTTTACGAGCAGTACTTC.

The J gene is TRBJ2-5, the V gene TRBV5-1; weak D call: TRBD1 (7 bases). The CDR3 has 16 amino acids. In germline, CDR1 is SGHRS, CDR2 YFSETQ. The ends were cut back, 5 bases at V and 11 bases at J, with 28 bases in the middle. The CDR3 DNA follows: TGCGCCAGCAGTTTACGGGGGTCCACAGGGGCCCGCACGCAGTACTTC. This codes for CASSLRGSTGARTQYF.

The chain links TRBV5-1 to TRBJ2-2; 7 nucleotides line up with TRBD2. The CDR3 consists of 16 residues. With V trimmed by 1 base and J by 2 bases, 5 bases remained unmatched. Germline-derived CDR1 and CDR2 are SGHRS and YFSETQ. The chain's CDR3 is CASSLTPGLNTGELFF. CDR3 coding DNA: TGCGCCAGCAGCTTGACCCCGGGACTAAACACCGGGGAGCTGTTTTTT.

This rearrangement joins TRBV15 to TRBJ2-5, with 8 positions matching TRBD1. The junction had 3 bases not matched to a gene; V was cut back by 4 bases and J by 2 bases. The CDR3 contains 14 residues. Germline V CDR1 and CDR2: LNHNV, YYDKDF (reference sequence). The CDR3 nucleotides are TGTGCCACCAGCAAGTACAGGGGGCAAGAGACCCAGTACTTC. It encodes CATSKYRGQETQYF. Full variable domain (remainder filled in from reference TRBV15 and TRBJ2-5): DAMVIQNPRYQVTQFGKPVTLSCSQTLNHNVMYWYQQKSSQAPKLLFHYYDKDFNNEADTPDNFQSRRPNTSFCFLDIRSPGLGDTAMYLCATSKYRGQETQYFGPGTRLLVL.

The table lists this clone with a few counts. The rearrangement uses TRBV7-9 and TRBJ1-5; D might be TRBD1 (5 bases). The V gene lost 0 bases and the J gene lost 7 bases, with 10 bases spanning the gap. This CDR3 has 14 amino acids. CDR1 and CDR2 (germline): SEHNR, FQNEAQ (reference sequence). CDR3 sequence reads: CASSLAQRDQPQHF. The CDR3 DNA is TGTGCCAGCAGCTTAGCGCAAAGGGACCAGCCCCAGCATTTT.

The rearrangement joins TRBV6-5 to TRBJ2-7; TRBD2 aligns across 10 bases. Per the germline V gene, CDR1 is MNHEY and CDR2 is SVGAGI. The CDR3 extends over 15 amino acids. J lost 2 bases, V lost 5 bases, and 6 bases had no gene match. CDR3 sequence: CASSRVAGGTYEQYF. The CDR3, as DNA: TGTGCCAGCAGTCGAGTAGCGGGAGGTACCTACGAGCAGTACTTC.

CDR3 nucleotide sequence: TGTGCCAGCAGCCAAGATCCGGGCCGCGGAGGCACAGATACGCAGTATTTT. Protein sequence: CASSQDPGRGGTDTQYF. V and J are TRBV4-2 and TRBJ2-3; D gene uncertain. The CDR3 extends over 17 amino acids. Deletions cut 0 bases from V and 1 base from J, with 14 bases between. The germline CDR1 and CDR2 sequences are LGHNA and YNFKEQ.

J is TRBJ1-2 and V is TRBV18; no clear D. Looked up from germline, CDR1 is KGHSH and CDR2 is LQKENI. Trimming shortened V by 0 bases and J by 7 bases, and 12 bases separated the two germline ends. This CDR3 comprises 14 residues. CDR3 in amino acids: CASSPPGVDAGYTF. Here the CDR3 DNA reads TGTGCCAGCTCACCACCGGGCGTTGATGCTGGCTACACCTTC.

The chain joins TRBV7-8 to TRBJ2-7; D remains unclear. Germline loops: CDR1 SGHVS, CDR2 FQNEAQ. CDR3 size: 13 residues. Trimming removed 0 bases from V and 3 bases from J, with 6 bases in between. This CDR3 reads CASSLAIGYEQYF. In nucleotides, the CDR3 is TGTGCCAGCAGCTTAGCCATTGGCTACGAGCAGTACTTC.

The CDR3 sequence: CASSLTPGLAGVLGGELFF. CDR3 bases: TGCGCCAGCAGCCTCACACCCGGACTAGCGGGAGTACTTGGCGGGGAGCTGTTTTTT. This chain connects TRBV4-1 to TRBJ2-2; TRBD2 matches 13 bases. The CDR3 spans 19 residues. CDR1 and CDR2 (germline): MGHRA, YSYEKL. V lost 4 bases and J lost 7; bases outside the gene matches: 15.

This chain's CDR3 is CASSYSEGGLDQPQHF. CDR3 nucleotide sequence: TGTGCCAGCAGTTACTCCGAAGGGGGTCTCGATCAGCCCCAGCATTTT. The chain employs TRBV6-6 and TRBJ1-5; D is perhaps TRBD1 (6 bases). The germline V gene encodes CDR1 MNHNY and CDR2 SVGAGI (reference sequence). The length of the CDR3 is 16 residues. V dropped 0 bases and J dropped 5 bases, with 14 bases sitting between them.

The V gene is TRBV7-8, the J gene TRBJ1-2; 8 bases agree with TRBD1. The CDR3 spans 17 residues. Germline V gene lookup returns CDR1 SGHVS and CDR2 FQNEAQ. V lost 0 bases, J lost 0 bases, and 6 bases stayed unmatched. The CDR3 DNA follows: TGTGCCAGCAGCTTAGCGCAGGGGGCTAGAGCTAACTATGGCTACACCTTC. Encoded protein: CASSLAQGARANYGYTF.